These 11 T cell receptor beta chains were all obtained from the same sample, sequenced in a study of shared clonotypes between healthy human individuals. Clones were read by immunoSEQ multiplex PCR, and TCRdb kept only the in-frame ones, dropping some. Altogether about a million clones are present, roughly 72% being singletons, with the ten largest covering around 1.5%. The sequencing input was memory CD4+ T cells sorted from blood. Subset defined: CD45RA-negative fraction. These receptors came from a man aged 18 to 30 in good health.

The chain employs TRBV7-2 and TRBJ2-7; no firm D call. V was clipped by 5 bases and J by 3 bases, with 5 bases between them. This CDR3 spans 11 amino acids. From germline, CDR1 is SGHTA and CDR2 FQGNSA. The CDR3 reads CASSPIYEQYF. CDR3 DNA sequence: TGTGCCAGCAGCCCCATCTACGAGCAGTACTTC.

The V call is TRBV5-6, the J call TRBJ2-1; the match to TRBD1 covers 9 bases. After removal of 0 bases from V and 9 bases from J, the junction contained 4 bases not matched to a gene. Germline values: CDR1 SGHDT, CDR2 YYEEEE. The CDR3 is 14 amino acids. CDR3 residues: CASSLVGQGSEQFF. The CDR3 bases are TGTGCCAGCAGCTTGGTGGGACAGGGTTCTGAGCAGTTCTTC.

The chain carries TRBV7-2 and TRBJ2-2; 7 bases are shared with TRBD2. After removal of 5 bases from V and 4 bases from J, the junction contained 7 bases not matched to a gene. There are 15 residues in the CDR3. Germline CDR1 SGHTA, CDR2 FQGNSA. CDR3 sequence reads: CASSPGGMATGELFF. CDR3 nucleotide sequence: TGTGCCAGCAGCCCCGGGGGGATGGCCACCGGGGAGCTGTTTTTT.

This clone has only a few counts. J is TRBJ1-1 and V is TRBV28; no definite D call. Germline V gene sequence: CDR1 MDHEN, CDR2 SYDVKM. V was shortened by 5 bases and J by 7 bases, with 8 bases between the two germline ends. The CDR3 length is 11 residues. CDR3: CASSRRGEAFF. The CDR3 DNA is TGTGCCAGCAGTCGAAGAGGTGAAGCTTTCTTT.

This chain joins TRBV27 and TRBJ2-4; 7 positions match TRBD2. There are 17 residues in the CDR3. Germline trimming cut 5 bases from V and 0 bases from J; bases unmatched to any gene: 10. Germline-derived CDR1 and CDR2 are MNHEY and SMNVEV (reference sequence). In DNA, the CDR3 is TGTGCCAGCAGTAAAGGAGATGGGGAGGGAGCCAAAAACATTCAGTACTTC. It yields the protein CASSKGDGEGAKNIQYF.

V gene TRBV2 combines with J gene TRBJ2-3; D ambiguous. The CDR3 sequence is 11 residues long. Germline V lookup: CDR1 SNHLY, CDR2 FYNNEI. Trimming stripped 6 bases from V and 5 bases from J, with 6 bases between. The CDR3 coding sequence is TGTGCCAGCAGATGGCAAGATACGCAGTATTTT. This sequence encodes CASRWQDTQYF.

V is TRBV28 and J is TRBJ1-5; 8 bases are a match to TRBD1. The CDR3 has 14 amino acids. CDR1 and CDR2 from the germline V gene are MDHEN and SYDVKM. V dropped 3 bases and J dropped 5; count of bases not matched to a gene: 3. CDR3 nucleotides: TGTGCCAGCAGTTTCGACAGGGGAGATCAGCCCCAGCATTTT. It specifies CASSFDRGDQPQHF.

The CDR3, as DNA: TGTGCCAGCAGCGTCGGACAGGGCAGTAATTCACCCCTCCACTTT. This gives the protein CASSVGQGSNSPLHF. V and J are TRBV9 and TRBJ1-6; TRBD1 matches at 8 bases. V lost 2 bases, J lost 6 bases, and 4 bases stayed unmatched. Per the germline V gene, CDR1 is SGDLS and CDR2 is YYNGEE. The CDR3 sequence is 15 residues long.

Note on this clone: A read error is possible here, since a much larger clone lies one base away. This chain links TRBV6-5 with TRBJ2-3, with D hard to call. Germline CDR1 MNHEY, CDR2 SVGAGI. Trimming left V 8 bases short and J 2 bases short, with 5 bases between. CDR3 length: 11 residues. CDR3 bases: TGTGCCAGCGGTAACACAGATACGCAGTATTTT. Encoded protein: CASGNTDTQYF.

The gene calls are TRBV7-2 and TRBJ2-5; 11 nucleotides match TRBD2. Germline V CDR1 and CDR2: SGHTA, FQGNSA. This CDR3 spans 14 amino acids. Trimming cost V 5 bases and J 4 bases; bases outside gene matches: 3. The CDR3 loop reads CASSAGLAVETQYF. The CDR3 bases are TGTGCCAGCAGCGCGGGACTAGCGGTAGAGACCCAGTACTTC. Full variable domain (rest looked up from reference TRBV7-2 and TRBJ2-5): GAGVSQSPSNKVTEKGKDVELRCDPISGHTALYWYRQSLGQGLEFLIYFQGNSAPDKSGLPSDRFSAERTGGSVSTLTIQRTQQEDSAVYLCASSAGLAVETQYFGPGTRLLVL.

The CDR3 DNA reads as TGCGCCAGCAGCCAAGGTCCCGGGGTCTATGGCTACACCTTC. Its translation: CASSQGPGVYGYTF. This chain uses TRBV4-1 with TRBJ1-2; D gene unclear. The CDR3 is 14 amino acids. Germline V lookup: CDR1 MGHRA, CDR2 YSYEKL. V lost 1 base and J 4 bases, leaving 10 bases between the germline ends.